The T cell receptor beta chain under discussion was sequenced for a study of cytotoxic CD8 clonotypes in ibrutinib-treated CLL. Assay used: immunoSEQ multiplex PCR; TCRdb lists only in-frame clones, some missing. The sample carries some 61,000 clones, around 65% recorded once. Note on this clone: What it binds is not known.

The CDR3 is 15 amino acids. CDR1 is SGHAT and CDR2 is FQNNGV in the germline V gene. Trimming removed 5 bases from V and 7 bases from J; junction bases left unmatched: 10. Whole-study results and caveats: Clonality increased at ibrutinib response, then returned toward baseline at progression.

This TCR derives from a human donor with chronic lymphocytic leukemia. This chain uses TRBV11-2 with TRBJ1-2; 10 nucleotides match TRBD1. Sequences were derived from PBMCs, sampled after 12 months of ibrutinib treatment. This chain's CDR3 is CASSATGTGVSGYTF. In DNA form, the CDR3 reads TGTGCCAGCAGCGCAACCGGGACAGGGGTTTCTGGCTACACCTTC.